This passage covers 22 T cell receptor beta chains from one sample sequenced in a study of blood T cells in healthy people across ages. Next came a second PCR, run for about 7 to 12 cycles, which used a sample-barcoded 5' primer along with a J-beta primer mix. Each CDR3 protein gets one entry after TCRdb re-called the 5' RACE reads with MiXCR. Altogether 710,000 or so distinct CDR3 sequences are present, 32% being singletons, with the ten largest covering approximately 15%. The sample comprised blood. These receptors were collected from an elderly woman in good health.

Details on this clonotype: The junction does not match germline at one end; this may be a read error. The CDR3 coding sequence is TGTGCCGGCAGTTTTGGCAGGGTTGAAGCTTTCTTT. Translated, it gives CAGSFGRVEAFF. The chain has TRBV28 and TRBJ1-1; maybe TRBD1 (5 bases). Germline V CDR1 and CDR2: MDHEN, SYDVKM. CDR3 length: 12 residues.

This clonotype was observed a few times. The V and J genes are TRBV14 and TRBJ2-7, with D possibly matching TRBD1 (5 bases). This CDR3 contains 16 residues. Trimming left V 1 base short and J 1 base short, with 14 bases between. Germline V lookup: CDR1 SGHDN, CDR2 FVKESK. CDR3 loop: CASSQAPLDRSYEQYF. DNA of the CDR3: TGTGCCAGCAGCCAAGCTCCTCTTGACAGATCCTACGAGCAGTACTTC.

This clonotype has only a few counts. This chain joins TRBV7-2 and TRBJ2-1; 11 nucleotides align to TRBD2. This CDR3 is built from 16 residues. V lost 2 bases and J lost 7; bases outside the gene matches: 7. Germline V lookup: CDR1 SGHTA, CDR2 FQGNSA. CDR3 coding DNA: TGTGCCAGCAGCTTACTCCTAGCGGGGGGCTCTAATGAGCAGTTCTTC. Translating it yields CASSLLLAGGSNEQFF.

At least ten counts were recorded for this clonotype. The chain recombines TRBV3-1 with TRBJ2-5; D might be TRBD1 or TRBD2, each matching 5 bases. Germline CDR1 LGHDT, CDR2 YNNKEL (reference sequence). V shed 1 base and J shed 1 base, with 10 bases lying between them. The CDR3 is made up of 15 amino acids. The CDR3 nucleotides are TGTGCCAGCAGCCAAGTGCGAGGGGCCCAAGAGACCCAGTACTTC. Translated, it gives CASSQVRGAQETQYF.

The chain has TRBV18 and TRBJ2-1; 9 bases match TRBD1. Germline V gene data show CDR1 as KGHSH and CDR2 as LQKENI. CDR3 length: 16 amino acids. The CDR3 coding sequence is TGTGTCGGCTCACCTTACGGGGACAGGGTAACAAATGAGCAGTTCTTC. It translates to CVGSPYGDRVTNEQFF. Using reference TRBV18 and TRBJ2-1 for the parts outside the CDR3, the full variable domain is NAGVMQNPRHLVRRRGQEARLRCSPMKGHSHVYWYRQLPEEGLKFMVYLQKENIIDESGMPKERFSAEFPKEGPSILRIQQVVRGDSAAYFCVGSPYGDRVTNEQFFGPGTRLTVL.

This clonotype has only one observation. The chain links TRBV7-2 to TRBJ2-6; D is perhaps TRBD1 (5 bases). Looked up from germline, CDR1 is SGHTA and CDR2 is FQGNSA. The CDR3 runs 17 residues. The V end was cut by 2 bases, the J end by 1 base, with 12 bases between. The CDR3 DNA follows: TGTGCCAGCAGCTTAAGGGGCGGTTCATCTGGGGCCAACGTCCTGACTTTC. Protein sequence: CASSLRGGSSGANVLTF.

This clonotype occurred a few times. This rearrangement joins TRBV18 to TRBJ1-2; weak D call: TRBD1 (5 bases). Trimming took 3 bases from V and 4 from J, leaving 15 bases between them. CDR3 length: 15 residues. Germline CDR1 and CDR2: KGHSH and LQKENI. The CDR3 protein is CASSPQRTSPYGYTF. The CDR3 nucleotides are TGTGCCAGCTCACCCCAGAGGACATCCCCCTATGGCTACACCTTC.

The chain employs TRBV25-1 and TRBJ1-1; tentative D call: TRBD1 (6 bases). CDR3 size: 14 residues. V was cut by 6 bases and J by 4 bases, with 15 bases left in between. In germline, CDR1 is MGHDK, CDR2 SYGVNS. CDR3 protein: CASRETGYFTEAFF. As DNA, the CDR3 is TGTGCCAGCAGAGAGACAGGATACTTCACTGAAGCTTTCTTT.

This sequence joins TRBV30 and TRBJ1-4; the D gene is possibly TRBD1 (6 bases). The germline gives CDR1 GTSNPN, CDR2 SVGIG (reference sequence). Trimming pared 7 bases from V and 5 bases from J, leaving 20 bases between. The CDR3 covers 15 residues. CDR3 sequence reads: CALRGSGTANEKLFF. The CDR3 DNA reads as TGTGCCTTGAGGGGGAGCGGGACGGCAAATGAAAAACTGTTTTTT.

This clonotype was detected a few times. The rearrangement uses TRBV7-9 and TRBJ2-5; 10 positions match TRBD1. CDR1 and CDR2 from the germline V gene are SEHNR and FQNEAQ (reference sequence). This CDR3 region has 17 residues. J gave up 5 bases and V 3 bases, and 12 bases lay outside the gene matches. CDR3 bases: TGTGCCAGCAGCTTTGTCTCCGGACAGGGGGTTTCTGAGACCCAGTACTTC. This gives the protein CASSFVSGQGVSETQYF.

As for this clonotype: At one end the junction does not follow the germline gene, possibly because of a read error. V usage is TRBV7-2 and J usage is TRBJ2-7; D possibly corresponds to TRBD2 (5 bases). The CDR3 sequence is 15 residues long. The germline V gene has CDR1 SGHTA and CDR2 FQGNSA. DNA for the CDR3: TGCGCCAGCAGCCCGCGGGCGAACTGGGATTACGAGCAGTACTTC. This translates into CASSPRANWDYEQYF.

This clonotype was recorded a few times. The chain links TRBV5-1 to TRBJ1-2; D is uncertain. Germline CDR1 SGHRS, CDR2 YFSETQ. The V end lost 4 bases, the J end lost 0 bases, and 10 bases lay between the germline ends. This CDR3 is built from 14 residues. The DNA of the CDR3 is TGCGCCAGCAGCATAGATAGGGCTAACTATGGCTACACCTTC. Translating it yields CASSIDRANYGYTF.

The chain couples TRBV7-2 to TRBJ2-3, with a weak D call TRBD2 (6 bases). Germline-derived CDR1 and CDR2 are SGHTA and FQGNSA. Trimming pared 1 base from V and 0 bases from J, leaving 11 bases between. This CDR3 region has 16 residues. CDR3 protein: CASSLDLGLSTDTQYF. CDR3 nucleotides: TGTGCCAGCAGCTTAGACCTGGGACTTAGCACAGATACGCAGTATTTT.

This clonotype was seen ten or more times. The chain combines TRBV5-1 with TRBJ2-3; the D call may be TRBD1 or TRBD2 (5 bases each). The CDR3 spans 15 residues. Deletions cut 1 base from V and 0 bases from J, with 9 bases between. CDR1 SGHRS and CDR2 YFSETQ come from the germline V gene. DNA of the CDR3: TGCGCCAGCAGCTTGAGAGGGGCGAGCACAGATACGCAGTATTTT. Residues: CASSLRGASTDTQYF.

The chain combines TRBV28 with TRBJ1-5, with 8 bases that match TRBD1. The germline gives CDR1 MDHEN, CDR2 SYDVKM. V shed 1 base, J shed 7 bases, and the junction held 6 bases outside the gene matches. This CDR3 region has 15 residues. CDR3 bases: TGTGCCAGCAGTTTATCTTTCGGACAGGGCCAGCCCCAGCATTTT. As protein: CASSLSFGQGQPQHF. Variable domain in full (rest from reference TRBV28 and TRBJ1-5): DVKVTQSSRYLVKRTGEKVFLECVQDMDHENMFWYRQDPGLGLRLIYFSYDVKMKEKGDIPEGYSVSREKKERFSLILESASTNQTSMYLCASSLSFGQGQPQHFGDGTRLSIL.

This clonotype has at least ten counts. The chain uses TRBV5-1 and TRBJ2-5; D might be TRBD2 (5 bases). This CDR3 comprises 13 residues. Germline loops: CDR1 SGHRS, CDR2 YFSETQ. The germline V and J ends were trimmed by 6 bases and 4 bases, with 13 bases remaining between them. CDR3 in DNA: TGCGCCAGCAAGCACCCGGGGAGAGAGACCCAGTACTTC. This encodes CASKHPGRETQYF. Full variable domain (outside the CDR3, taken from reference TRBV5-1 and TRBJ2-5): KAGVTQTPRYLIKTRGQQVTLSCSPISGHRSVSWYQQTPGQGLQFLFEYFSETQRNKGNFPGRFSGRQFSNSRSEMNVSTLELGDSALYLCASKHPGRETQYFGPGTRLLVL.

As to this clonotype: This could be a read error, since a much larger clone is one nucleotide away. The chain recombines TRBV6-5 with TRBJ1-2, with 9 bases identical to TRBD1. Germline CDR1 MNHEY, CDR2 SVGAGI. The J segment lost 7 bases and the V segment lost 6 bases, leaving 9 bases of the junction unmatched. This CDR3 has 14 residues. The chain's CDR3 is CASRKTGGGRGYTF. CDR3 in DNA: TGTGCCAGCAGGAAGACAGGGGGGGGACGTGGCTACACCTTC.

Points on this clonotype: A clone one base away is much larger, so this may be a read error. V is TRBV7-2 and J is TRBJ2-7, with D possibly matching TRBD2 (5 bases). From germline, CDR1 is SGHTA and CDR2 FQGNSA. The CDR3 runs 15 residues. V gave up 5 bases and J gave up 7 bases, with 21 bases separating them. The CDR3 nucleotides are TGTGCCAGCAGCGTGGGGTCGGGGTATGGCAATGAGCAGTACTTC. It yields the protein CASSVGSGYGNEQYF.

This clonotype has only a few counts. The rearrangement joins TRBV3-1 to TRBJ2-2; D may be TRBD1 (6 bases). The length of the CDR3 is 15 residues. V was pared by 4 bases and J by 2 bases, with 11 bases between. In germline, CDR1 is LGHDT, CDR2 YNNKEL (reference sequence). CDR3 sequence: CASSRTDGNTGELFF. The CDR3 nucleotides read TGTGCCAGCAGCCGGACAGACGGTAACACCGGGGAGCTGTTTTTT.

The CDR3 spells CASSPNVSAYYNEQYF. In DNA form, the CDR3 reads TGTGCCAGCAGTCCTAATGTGAGCGCCTACTACAATGAGCAGTACTTC. The chain links TRBV12-3 or TRBV12-4 to TRBJ2-5; D not certain. The CDR3 is made up of 16 amino acids. Trimming removed 5 bases at V and 11 bases at J, with 27 bases between.

The chain recombines TRBV5-6 with TRBJ2-6, with 9 bases fitting TRBD1. Losses at the gene ends were 4 bases for V and 0 bases for J; bases not matched to a gene: 8. This CDR3 comprises 18 residues. From germline, CDR1 is SGHDT and CDR2 YYEEEE. CDR3 in DNA: TGTGCCAGCAGCGCCCGGGACAGGGCCTTCTCTGGGGCCAACGTCCTGACTTTC. This sequence encodes CASSARDRAFSGANVLTF. The full variable domain, completed using reference TRBV5-6 and TRBJ2-6, is DAGVTQSPTHLIKTRGQQVTLRCSPKSGHDTVSWYQQALGQGPQFIFQYYEEEERQRGNFPDRFSGHQFPNYSSELNVNALLLGDSALYLCASSARDRAFSGANVLTFGAGSRLTVL.

This rearrangement joins TRBV28 to TRBJ1-4, with D unresolved. Germline values: CDR1 MDHEN, CDR2 SYDVKM. CDR3 length: 11 residues. Deletions cut 1 base from V and 10 bases from J, with 4 bases between. CDR3 DNA: TGTGCCAGCAGTTTATCACCAAAACTGTTTTTT. This gives the protein CASSLSPKLFF.